This T cell receptor (beta chain) was captured by sequencing in a study of blood T cell repertoires in COVID-19. Per germline, CDR1 LNHDA and CDR2 SQIVND (reference sequence). V lost 2 bases, J lost 5 bases, and 9 bases lay in between. This CDR3 is 13 amino acids long. Generated by immunoSEQ multiplex PCR, the TCRdb table keeps only in-frame clones and is missing some. This sample has about 160,000 clones, with around four fifths found just once. The clonotype comes from an elderly woman with active or convalescent COVID-19. Sequencing input: peripheral blood. J is TRBJ2-5 and V is TRBV19, with D perhaps matching TRBD1 (5 bases). For the CDR3, the DNA is TGTGCCAGTAGTATATCAGGGTCCGAGACCCAGTACTTC. This gives the protein CASSISGSETQYF.